Presented here are 22 T cell receptor beta chains from one specimen sequenced in a study of shared clonotypes between healthy human individuals. The repertoire was sequenced with immunoSEQ multiplex PCR; TCRdb's copy has only in-frame clones and lacks some. The sample lists 180,000 or so clones, just under 95% seen once, with more than 0.06% in the top ten. The specimen sequenced was naive CD4+ T cells sorted from blood. Described subset: CD45RA+ positively selected. The source is a woman aged 30 to 39 in good health.

This chain joins TRBV28 and TRBJ2-5; 9 bases line up with TRBD2. Near its end, the DNA agrees better with TRBJ2-7, so the J call may be wrong. Germline-derived CDR1 and CDR2 are MDHEN and SYDVKM. The CDR3 runs 15 residues. CDR3 amino acids: CASSGGVAGAYEQYF. The CDR3 nucleotides read TGTGCCAGCAGTGGGGGAGTAGCGGGAGCTTACGAGCAGTACTTC.

J is TRBJ2-7 and V is TRBV5-1, with TRBD2 matching 11 bases. Germline lookup yields CDR1 SGHRS and CDR2 YFSETQ. The CDR3 runs 15 residues. The V and J ends lost 5 bases and 3 bases, in that order; junction bases with no gene match: 7. The CDR3 spells CASSQLAGENYEQYF. In nucleotides, the CDR3 is TGCGCCAGCAGTCAACTAGCGGGAGAAAACTACGAGCAGTACTTC.

This CDR3 is CASSLSFDKWHGYTF. CDR3 in DNA: TGTGCCAGCAGCTTAAGTTTCGACAAATGGCATGGCTACACCTTC. The chain is built from TRBV7-9 and TRBJ1-2; the D is unclear. The CDR3 totals 15 residues. Germline CDR1 is SEHNR and CDR2 is FQNEAQ (reference sequence). Trimming took off 2 bases at V and 6 bases at J, with 16 bases between the two ends.

The J gene is TRBJ2-2, the V gene TRBV9; 11 positions match TRBD1. After removal of 4 bases from V and 6 bases from J, the junction contained 11 bases not matched to a gene. The germline V gene encodes CDR1 SGDLS and CDR2 YYNGEE. The length of the CDR3 is 17 residues. The CDR3 spells CASSQPLGTGGAGELFF. DNA for the CDR3: TGTGCCAGCAGCCAACCCCTGGGGACAGGGGGGGCCGGGGAGCTGTTTTTT. Filled out from reference TRBV9 and TRBJ2-2, the complete variable domain reads DSGVTQTPKHLITATGQRVTLRCSPRSGDLSVYWYQQSLDQGLQFLIQYYNGEERAKGNILERFSAQQFPDLHSELNLSSLELGDSALYFCASSQPLGTGGAGELFFGEGSRLTVL.

This clone came up once. This chain joins TRBV28 and TRBJ2-7; D is ambiguous. The germline V gene encodes CDR1 MDHEN and CDR2 SYDVKM. V lost 6 bases, J lost 0 bases, and 18 bases lay in between. CDR3 length equals 16 residues. CDR3 sequence: CASRANKDASSYEQYF. CDR3 coding DNA: TGTGCCAGCAGAGCAAACAAGGACGCAAGCTCCTACGAGCAGTACTTC.

The chain carries TRBV28 and TRBJ1-4; D gene unclear. Trimming shortened V by 5 bases and J by 0 bases, and 10 bases separated the two germline ends. CDR1 and CDR2 from the germline V gene are MDHEN and SYDVKM. The CDR3 loop spans 15 amino acids. The CDR3 reads CASSEDGPTNEKLFF. CDR3 bases: TGTGCCAGCAGTGAGGACGGACCAACTAATGAAAAACTGTTTTTT.

CDR3 in DNA: TGCGCCAGCAGCCTGGTTAAAGTAGGAGAGACCCAGTACTTC. Amino acid sequence: CASSLVKVGETQYF. The V and J genes are TRBV5-1 and TRBJ2-5, with D uncertain. The CDR3 spans 14 residues. CDR1 and CDR2 from the germline V gene are SGHRS and YFSETQ. Between the trimmed V and J ends, which lost 4 bases and 4 bases, there was a span of 14 bases.

The DNA of the CDR3 is TGTGCCAGTAGTACTTCCTCCGGGACAGCTTATCAGCCCCAGCATTTT. Its protein is CASSTSSGTAYQPQHF. The rearrangement links TRBV19 to TRBJ1-5, with 7 positions matching TRBD1. Germline V gene sequence: CDR1 LNHDA, CDR2 SQIVND (reference sequence). This CDR3 has 16 amino acids. Trimming took 4 bases from V and 5 from J; bases not matched to a gene: 11.

The chain joins TRBV2 to TRBJ2-1; D unclear. Germline V lookup: CDR1 SNHLY, CDR2 FYNNEI. The CDR3 covers 13 residues. V was cut by 4 bases and J by 8 bases, with 12 bases left in between. This chain's CDR3 is CASSGPESDEQFF. The CDR3 nucleotides are TGTGCCAGCAGTGGACCAGAGTCCGATGAGCAGTTCTTC.

V is TRBV18 and J is TRBJ1-1, with a possible D match to TRBD1 (6 bases). This CDR3 is 13 amino acids long. Looked up from germline, CDR1 is KGHSH and CDR2 is LQKENI. V dropped 6 bases and J dropped 2 bases, with 10 bases sitting between them. CDR3 residues: CASSGGRNTEAFF. The CDR3 region has the DNA TGTGCCAGCTCGGGGGGGCGAAACACTGAAGCTTTCTTT.

The gene calls are TRBV7-9 and TRBJ2-5; weak D call: TRBD2 (6 bases). The CDR3 is made up of 15 amino acids. The V end lost 1 base, the J end lost 5 bases, and 14 bases lay between the germline ends. Germline lookup yields CDR1 SEHNR and CDR2 FQNEAQ (reference sequence). The DNA of the CDR3 is TGTGCCAGCAGCTTAGGAGCGGGTGGGATCGAGACCCAGTACTTC. Its protein is CASSLGAGGIETQYF. Combining the CDR3 with reference TRBV7-9 and TRBJ2-5 gives the whole variable domain DTGVSQNPRHKITKRGQNVTFRCDPISEHNRLYWYRQTLGQGPEFLTYFQNEAQLEKSRLLSDRFSAERPKGSFSTLEIQRTEQGDSAMYLCASSLGAGGIETQYFGPGTRLLVL.

The chain is built from TRBV28 and TRBJ1-5; 11 nucleotides agree with TRBD1. The V and J ends lost 6 bases and 2 bases, in that order; junction bases with no gene match: 3. The CDR3 is 15 amino acids. From germline, CDR1 is MDHEN and CDR2 SYDVKM. CDR3 coding DNA: TGTGCCAGCAGGGGGACAGGGGGAGGCAATCAGCCCCAGCATTTT. It encodes CASRGTGGGNQPQHF.

On this clone: Other DNA sequences within the sample encode an identical CDR3. The chain recombines TRBV2 with TRBJ2-6; D is uncertain. V was cut by 7 bases and J by 0 bases, with 4 bases left in between. The CDR3 has 13 amino acids. CDR1 and CDR2 (germline): SNHLY, FYNNEI. Here the CDR3 reads CASKPSGANVLTF. In DNA form, the CDR3 reads TGTGCCAGCAAGCCCTCTGGGGCCAACGTCCTGACTTTC.

This chain uses TRBV18 with TRBJ2-7; D gene uncertain. Germline V gene data show CDR1 as KGHSH and CDR2 as LQKENI. The germline V and J ends were trimmed by 4 bases and 0 bases, with 4 bases remaining between them. This CDR3 comprises 12 residues. CDR3 nucleotides: TGTGCCAGCTCACTCTCCTCCTACGAGCAGTACTTC. Protein sequence: CASSLSSYEQYF.

This sequence joins TRBV20-1 and TRBJ1-2; D remains unclear. The CDR3 runs 11 residues. Germline CDR1 is DFQATT and CDR2 is SNEGSKA (reference sequence). Trimming removed 6 bases at V and 5 bases at J, with 10 bases between. CDR3 loop: CSADSLYGYTF. Here the CDR3 DNA reads TGCAGTGCCGACTCCTTATATGGCTACACCTTC.

This clone was counted a single time. The chain links TRBV27 to TRBJ2-3; 9 bases map to TRBD1. This CDR3 contains 16 residues. V trimming: 6 bases; J trimming: 1 base; junction bases outside the gene matches: 8. Germline V gene sequence: CDR1 MNHEY, CDR2 SMNVEV (reference sequence). The CDR3, as DNA: TGTGCCAGCAGAAGACAGGGGGTATTCCGCACAGATACGCAGTATTTT. It is translated as CASRRQGVFRTDTQYF.

The V and J genes are TRBV5-4 and TRBJ2-7; weak D call: TRBD1 (6 bases). The CDR3 loop spans 13 amino acids. Germline V gene sequence: CDR1 SGHNT, CDR2 YYREEE (reference sequence). Trimming pared 0 bases from V and 6 bases from J, leaving 10 bases between. CDR3 amino acids: CASSLGTAREQYF. Written as DNA, the CDR3 is TGTGCCAGCAGCTTGGGGACAGCGCGCGAGCAGTACTTC.

The genes are TRBV28 and TRBJ2-2; D unresolved. There are 15 residues in the CDR3. V lost 1 base and J lost 4, with 10 bases in between. CDR1 and CDR2 (germline): MDHEN, SYDVKM. The DNA for the CDR3 is TGTGCCAGCAGTTTATTAGGGTCGGGCACCGGGGAGCTGTTTTTT. Protein sequence: CASSLLGSGTGELFF.

The CDR3 coding sequence is TGTGCCAGTAGTATATGGCCGAACACTGAAGCTTTCTTT. Translating it yields CASSIWPNTEAFF. The V gene is TRBV19, the J gene TRBJ1-1; D gene ambiguous. Trimming removed 2 bases at V and 1 base at J, with 5 bases between. Per germline, CDR1 LNHDA and CDR2 SQIVND (reference sequence). The CDR3 totals 13 residues.

The chain carries TRBV5-4 and TRBJ2-5, with D tentatively TRBD1 or TRBD2 (6 bases each). The DNA end is more similar to TRBJ2-7, so the J call may be wrong. This CDR3 has 13 amino acids. Germline CDR1 and CDR2: SGHNT and YYREEE (reference sequence). The CDR3 here is CASSGGQVDEQYF. The CDR3 DNA reads as TGTGCCAGCAGTGGGGGGCAGGTCGACGAGCAGTACTTC.

The rearrangement links TRBV7-9 to TRBJ2-7, with D hard to call. The V end was cut by 1 base, the J end by 3 bases, with 10 bases between. There are 14 residues in the CDR3. Germline V gives CDR1 SEHNR, CDR2 FQNEAQ (reference sequence). The CDR3 spells CASSLGTADYEQYF. The CDR3 coding sequence is TGTGCCAGCAGCTTAGGGACGGCCGACTACGAGCAGTACTTC.

The chain employs TRBV6-5 and TRBJ1-6; the D gene is possibly TRBD1 (6 bases). There are 14 residues in the CDR3. The germline V gene has CDR1 MNHEY and CDR2 SVGAGI. The V end lost 4 bases, the J end lost 7 bases, and 11 bases lay between the germline ends. CDR3 DNA sequence: TGTGCCAGCAGTTTGGGGGGGCTCAATTCACCCCTCCACTTT. It translates to CASSLGGLNSPLHF.